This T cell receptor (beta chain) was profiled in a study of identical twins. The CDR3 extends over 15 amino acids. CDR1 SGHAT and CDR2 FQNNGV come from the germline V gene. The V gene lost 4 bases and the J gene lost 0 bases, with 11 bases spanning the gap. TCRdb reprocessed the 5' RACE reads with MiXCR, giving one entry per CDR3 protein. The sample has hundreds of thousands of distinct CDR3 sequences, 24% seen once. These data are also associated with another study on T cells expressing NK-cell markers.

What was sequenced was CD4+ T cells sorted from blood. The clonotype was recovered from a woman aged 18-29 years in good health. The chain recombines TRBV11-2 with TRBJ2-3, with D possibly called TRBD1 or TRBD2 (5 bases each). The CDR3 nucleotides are TGTGCCAGCAGCTGGAACCGGGACAGCACAGATACGCAGTATTTT. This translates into CASSWNRDSTDTQYF. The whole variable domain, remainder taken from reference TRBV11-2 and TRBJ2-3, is EAGVAQSPRYKIIEKRQSVAFWCNPISGHATLYWYQQILGQGPKLLIQFQNNGVVDDSQLPKDRFSAERLKGVDSTLKIQPAKLEDSAVYLCASSWNRDSTDTQYFGPGTRLTVL.